This TCR beta chain is from a study of long-term antiretroviral therapy in people with HIV. Sequencing used immunoSEQ v3.0 at survey level. The data were produced by immunoSEQ multiplex PCR, yet TCRdb's version contains in-frame clones alone and is incomplete. The profile shows under 25,000 clones, about 70% of them singletons. Study-level points and caveats: Documentation of ART adherence, viral resistance or therapy changes was absent. Within the repertoire, clones expanded before ART were dominant at all time points.

Every specimen provided 1-10 million cryopreserved PBMC before DNA extraction took place. V was pared by 1 base and J by 4 bases, with 16 bases between. The germline gives CDR1 SGHAT, CDR2 FQNNGV. The CDR3 runs 16 residues. Of note for this clone: Its antigen remains unidentified.

The specimen comprised unsorted PBMCs, sampled 0.5 years before starting antiretroviral therapy. The genes are TRBV11-2 and TRBJ1-2, with D perhaps TRBD1 (6 bases). This receptor was identified in a man younger than 35 with HIV. In DNA, the CDR3 is TGTGCCAGCAGCTTAGGTCCCAGGGGCTGGCTCTATGGCTACACCTTC. This translates into CASSLGPRGWLYGYTF.